The present T cell receptor (beta chain) was sequenced within a study of Ad26.COV2.S vaccination and SARS-CoV-2 variants (dated by TCRdb to the early 2020s). About the investigation overall: Vaccine-arm donors came from COV1001, a multicentre, randomized, double-blind, placebo-controlled phase I-IIa trial of Ad26.COV2.S in healthy adults. Investigators did not know the trial group allocation while performing experiments and assessing outcomes. Sequencing of the TCRbeta repertoire served to evaluate the specificity and breadth of SARS-CoV-2-reactive T cell receptors following Ad26.COV2.S vaccination. The TCR-sequenced set comprised around 32 samples: around 20 Ad26.COV2.S vaccine recipients, 5 placebo recipients and 8 SARS-CoV-2 convalescent individuals. Participants in the trial were split at random into five groups of five each, receiving low-dose or high-dose Ad26.COV2.S once or twice, or else placebo on both occasions. Dosing of Ad26.COV2.S was intramuscular, at either 5x10^10 or 1x10^11 viral particles, delivered as one shot or as two shots spaced 56 days apart. Overall study outcomes, separate from this receptor: It was noted by the authors that total T cell responses may have been underestimated by the TCR breadth and depth analyses. Higher spike-specific TCR breadth was observed in Ad26.COV2.S recipients than in placebo recipients (P = 0.0014). After vaccination, spike-specific CD8+ and CD4+ T cell responses were reported to show substantial breadth. The study was not powered to compare responses between vaccine doses or regimens. Comparable non-spike TCR breadth was observed between vaccine and placebo recipients, consistent with only spike being contained in the vaccine.

V loses 5 bases of germline sequence and J loses 0 bases, and the interval between the two ends is 12 bases. CDR1 and CDR2 are drawn from the germline V gene: SGHRS, YFSETQ. Including cysteine and phenylalanine, the CDR3 has 15 amino acids. Only CDR3 DNA remains: 45 bases, in frame from the first base. TCRbeta CDR3 regions were sequenced with the immunoSEQ Assay. After extraction, genomic DNA underwent amplification by bias-controlled multiplex PCR, followed by high-throughput sequencing. The original pipeline was this. Collapsing and filtering of sequences were performed to quantify the absolute abundance of each unique TCRbeta CDR3 region. T cell fraction was estimated by normalizing TCRbeta template counts to usable DNA, with usable DNA measured through amplification of reference genes found in all nucleated cells. Repertoire TCRs were annotated as SARS-CoV-2-specific by exact matching of V gene, CDR3 amino acid sequence and J gene to a known reactive TCR set. The reference SARS-CoV-2 TCR set was derived from MIRA and filtered for enrichment in COVID-19-positive ImmuneCODE repertoires, a step that removed public or cross-reactive TCRs. Drawing on the MIRA antigens, annotated TCRs were analysed further at the level of specific ORF or position within ORF. Breadth was defined as the number of annotated unique rearrangements divided by the total number of unique productive rearrangements, and depth was defined as the summed frequency of the annotated unique rearrangements. Two-sided Wilcoxon rank-sum tests were used to compare TCR breadth between groups. TCRdb took over this immuneACCESS table, retaining in-frame rearrangements with V and J assigned. Such tables are incomplete; in checked studies, under half of the missing clones stem from an unresolved V gene, and the remainder is unexplained. V, J and clone size are taken as reported in that table, and D and trimming were inferred from the DNA itself. The sample has 350,000 to 400,000 clones on record, 80% to 90% of them singletons. 3% to 3.5% of the sample is in the top ten clones.

According to the study, the label for this sample's treatment or condition signals: around 19 received Ad26.COV2.S at low or high dose, single or two shots; roughly five received placebo; per-sample allocation not given. Repertoires of vaccine and placebo recipients were sequenced from samples taken on day 63 after the first injection. Cohort 1b enrolled fewer than 30 adults aged 18-55 years at a single site in Boston, USA, between 29 July and 7 August 2020. Ad26.COV2.S was a replication-incompetent adenovirus type 26 vector that expressed a prefusion-stabilized SARS-CoV-2 spike protein derived from the original Wuhan strain. This clone was found a few times. Its specific antigen is unknown. No qualities accompany the bases; no much larger clone lies one base away.

This sequence uses TRBV5-1 and TRBJ1-5, with TRBD1 perhaps the D gene, on 5 matching bases. This receptor was obtained from a person aged 18-60 years who received the Ad26.COV2.S COVID-19 vaccine or a placebo. The starting material was peripheral blood, obtained in a trial of Ad26.COV2.S vaccine versus placebo. The CDR3 region has the sequence CASRRGEYSNQPQHF. The bases are TGCGCCAGCAGGAGAGGGGAATATAGCAATCAGCCCCAGCATTTT.